Detailed here is one T cell receptor (beta chain). Antigen: not known. Other DNA sequences from this sample encode an identical CDR3 as well. The data are from a study of cytomegalovirus exposure and HLA in healthy donors. Study at large: The same platform as the approximately 640 first-cohort repertoires was used for the 90 to 150 validation repertoires, a later analysis reported. Overall study results and limits: Some public TCRs appeared in many individuals, while most sequences were rare.

V lost 1 base and J lost 3; bases outside the gene matches: 3. CDR3 length: 15 residues. Germline CDR1 reads SGHNT; CDR2 reads YENEEA. Libraries were prepared by immunoSEQ multiplex PCR; TCRdb keeps only in-frame clonotypes and omits some of them. In the table there are about 150,000 clones, approximately 86% of which are singletons. This TCR was recovered from a human donor in good health. The J gene is TRBJ1-3, the V gene TRBV11-3, with 7 bases identical to TRBD1. Sequencing was carried out using PBMCs. This CDR3 reads CASSLGGDSGNTIYF. The DNA for the CDR3 is TGTGCCAGCAGCTTAGGAGGGGACAGTGGAAACACCATATATTTT.